This T cell receptor (beta chain) was observed in a study of CD8 T cells in Susac syndrome. The germline V gene encodes CDR1 SGHTA and CDR2 FQGNSA. The CDR3 loop spans 14 amino acids. Between the trimmed V and J ends, which lost 5 bases and 6 bases, there was a span of 16 bases. With random hexamers, reverse transcription was performed on about 0.45 to 1 ug of RNA. MiXCR, run by TCRdb on the immunoSEQ multiplex PCR reads, gives a single entry per CDR3 protein. The profile shows about 250,000 distinct CDR3 sequences, 93% of them singletons. The sequenced sample was CD4+ T cells from PBMCs. This rearrangement joins TRBV7-2 to TRBJ2-5; D unresolved. This clonotype was sampled from a human donor with multiple sclerosis. CDR3 residues: CASSPPGLYKTQYF. CDR3 DNA sequence: TGTGCCAGCAGCCCCCCCGGGCTATATAAGACCCAGTACTTC.